This TCR beta chain is from a study of cytomegalovirus exposure and HLA in healthy donors. Study as a whole: The approximately 110 validation repertoires and the roughly 670 first-cohort repertoires shared a platform, a later analysis reported. Findings and limits, study-wide: A few chains tied to CMV proved CMV antigen-specific in vitro. High sensitivity and specificity were reportedly achieved when the classifier diagnosed cytomegalovirus status.

Data came from immunoSEQ multiplex PCR; TCRdb stores just in-frame clones and leaves some out. The repertoire has over 200,000 clones, roughly 88% of them found once; the top ten carry just under 3%. Trimming took 0 bases from V and 0 from J, leaving 7 bases between them. The CDR3 runs 15 residues. From germline, CDR1 is MNHEY and CDR2 SMNVEV (reference sequence). This clone was detected only once. The antigen is unknown. Separate from the 666-subject first cohort was the approximately 130-subject validation cohort, to which the donors belonged. The V gene is TRBV27, the J gene TRBJ2-3; D unresolved. Sequencing was performed on PBMCs. This TCR was recovered from a woman aged 18 to 35 in good health and CMV-seronegative. CDR3 in amino acids: CASSLSRLSTDTQYF. The CDR3 coding sequence is TGTGCCAGCAGTTTATCGCGGCTTAGCACAGATACGCAGTATTTT.